These 12 T cell receptor beta chains came from one sample sequenced in a study of beta chain features in type 1 diabetes. Since all of the isolated RNA was reverse transcribed, expressed TCRB transcripts were what got sequenced. Generated by immunoSEQ multiplex PCR, the TCRdb table keeps only in-frame clones and is missing some. The sample lists hundreds of thousands of clones, 9.6% occurring once. Input material: naive CD4+ T cells from blood. These receptors originate from a woman younger than 30 in good health.

This clone appeared a few times. V and J are TRBV5-1 and TRBJ2-2, with TRBD1 identical over 8 bases. The germline V gene encodes CDR1 SGHRS and CDR2 YFSETQ. This CDR3 contains 15 residues. Trimming removed 3 bases from V and 5 bases from J; junction bases left unmatched: 6. CDR3 DNA sequence: TGCGCCAGCAGCTCCCAGGGGGCGCGGACCGGGGAGCTGTTTTTT. Translation: CASSSQGARTGELFF.

This clone showed up just a few times. The chain is built from TRBV25-1 and TRBJ1-2; 9 nucleotides match TRBD1. J gave up 2 bases and V 1 base, and 5 bases lay outside the gene matches. CDR1 and CDR2 from the germline V gene are MGHDK and SYGVNS. The CDR3 contains 16 residues. The CDR3 is CASSEFDGTGNYGYTF. As DNA, the CDR3 is TGTGCCAGCAGTGAATTCGACGGGACAGGGAACTATGGCTACACCTTC.

The rearrangement uses TRBV10-3 and TRBJ2-7, with D uncertain. CDR3 length: 14 residues. Looked up from germline, CDR1 is ENHRY and CDR2 is SYGVKD. Trimming removed 2 bases from V and 1 base from J, with 9 bases in between. The CDR3 DNA is TGTGCCATCAGTGAGGCTCACGGTTCCTACGAGCAGTACTTC. As protein: CAISEAHGSYEQYF.

This chain uses TRBV30 with TRBJ2-3, with a tentative D call TRBD2 (5 bases). V was pared by 0 bases and J by 8 bases, with 24 bases between. This CDR3 has 17 amino acids. Per the germline V gene, CDR1 is GTSNPN and CDR2 is SVGIG (reference sequence). The CDR3 protein is CAWSVPPPSFPRSTQYF. The CDR3 bases are TGTGCCTGGAGTGTACCCCCCCCTAGCTTCCCCCGGAGTACGCAGTATTTT.

At least ten counts were recorded for this clone. The V call is TRBV29-1, the J call TRBJ2-3, with TRBD1 matching 8 bases. Trimming took 8 bases from V and 4 from J; bases not matched to a gene: 11. This CDR3 is built from 14 residues. Germline loops: CDR1 SQVTM, CDR2 ANQGSEA. CDR3 sequence reads: CSLRTGLDPDTQYF. For the CDR3, the DNA is TGCAGCTTGCGGACAGGGTTGGATCCAGATACGCAGTATTTT.

This clone was picked up a small number of times. The chain recombines TRBV19 with TRBJ2-2, with 7 bases lining up with TRBD1. The CDR3 is 16 amino acids. Germline CDR1 and CDR2: LNHDA and SQIVND (reference sequence). Trimming cost V 7 bases and J 3 bases; bases outside gene matches: 11. The CDR3 loop reads CASTRQGEGYTGELFF. As DNA, the CDR3 is TGTGCCAGTACACGACAGGGTGAGGGGTACACCGGGGAGCTGTTTTTT.

The CDR3 spells CASSLGEVGYEQYF. The CDR3 DNA reads TGCGCCAGCAGCTTGGGCGAGGTGGGTTACGAGCAGTACTTC. This sequence joins TRBV5-1 and TRBJ2-7; D unclear. V lost 0 bases and J 4 bases, leaving 11 bases between the germline ends. Germline assignment: CDR1 SGHRS and CDR2 YFSETQ. The CDR3 length is 14 residues.

This chain joins TRBV28 and TRBJ1-2; the D is unclear. The CDR3 has 12 amino acids. Germline lookup yields CDR1 MDHEN and CDR2 SYDVKM. V was shortened by 5 bases and J by 4 bases, with 8 bases between the two germline ends. Here the CDR3 DNA reads TGTGCCAGCAGTGGCACAGTCTATGGCTACACCTTC. Its translation is CASSGTVYGYTF.

This clone turned up a few times. The J gene is TRBJ1-5, the V gene TRBV27; TRBD1 might be the D (5 bases). Deletions cut 5 bases from V and 3 bases from J, with 17 bases between. From germline, CDR1 is MNHEY and CDR2 SMNVEV (reference sequence). The length of the CDR3 is 16 residues. The CDR3 here is CASSPSFRGINQPQHF. The CDR3 bases are TGTGCCAGCAGTCCGAGCTTCCGGGGGATCAATCAGCCCCAGCATTTT.

The chain carries TRBV6-5 and TRBJ2-7; 12 bases line up with TRBD2. J was trimmed by 3 bases and V by 2 bases; bases with no gene match: 2. CDR1 is MNHEY and CDR2 is SVGAGI in the germline V gene. The CDR3 loop spans 15 amino acids. The CDR3 sequence is CASSYLLAGGYEQYF. CDR3 bases: TGTGCCAGCAGTTACCTACTAGCGGGAGGCTACGAGCAGTACTTC.

There are a few counts of this clone. V and J are TRBV15 and TRBJ1-1; D remains ambiguous. This CDR3 contains 12 residues. The V gene lost 2 bases and the J gene lost 3 bases, with 4 bases spanning the gap. Looked up from germline, CDR1 is LNHNV and CDR2 is YYDKDF (reference sequence). The CDR3 bases are TGTGCCACCAGCAGAACGGACACTGAAGCTTTCTTT. As protein: CATSRTDTEAFF.

This clone was recorded a few times. The gene calls are TRBV5-1 and TRBJ2-7; maybe TRBD2 (5 bases). With 0 bases removed from V and 4 bases from J, the gap between germline ends came to 14 bases. Germline V gives CDR1 SGHRS, CDR2 YFSETQ. This CDR3 is built from 15 residues. The CDR3 loop is CASSLAGVGEYEQYF. CDR3 coding DNA: TGCGCCAGCAGCTTGGCCGGAGTTGGGGAGTACGAGCAGTACTTC.